One TCR beta chain is described in this entry. As yet, its antigen is unknown. The V gene lost 8 bases and the J gene lost 3 bases, with 16 bases spanning the gap. The CDR3 loop spans 15 amino acids. Germline lookup yields CDR1 MDHEN and CDR2 SYDVKM. Measured with immunoSEQ multiplex PCR; TCRdb has only the in-frame clones, and not every one. Found here are over 30,000 clones, around 90% of them singletons; the top ten hold approximately 27%. This sample was taken from a study of T cell responses to AZD1222 COVID-19 vaccine. Study-wide findings and caveats: Mostly white British, mostly female donors; authors suggested clonal diversity may be underestimated.

This rearrangement joins TRBV28 to TRBJ2-2; D unclear. The clonotype originates from an adult who received the MenACWY meningococcal vaccine as a control. The source was peripheral blood, collected 28 days after the second dose of the MenACWY control vaccine. The CDR3 bases are TGTGCCAGCGGAATAGGTCATTCAGACACCGGGGAGCTGTTTTTT. Translating gives CASGIGHSDTGELFF.